This record covers a single TCR beta chain. No antigen is known for it. The germline CDR1 and CDR2 sequences are SEHNR and FQNEAQ (reference sequence). V was shortened by 2 bases and J by 5 bases, with 16 bases between the two germline ends. This CDR3 spans 16 amino acids. The source of the sample is a study of response to subunit inactivated influenza vaccine. General study points: With each seasonal influenza vaccination, the authors suggested, few new T cells are recruited.

In TCRdb, the RT-PCR reads were re-called with MiXCR into one record per CDR3 protein. Here the sample spans hundreds of thousands of distinct CDR3 sequences, approximately 21% being singletons. The clonotype originates from a man aged 50 to 69 who received an inactivated influenza vaccine. The sample was PBMCs from blood, taken approximately 20 months after vaccination. The chain has TRBV7-9 and TRBJ2-1; D may be TRBD1 or TRBD2 (5 bases each). CDR3 sequence reads: CASSLSGRWGHNEQFF. CDR3 bases: TGTGCCAGCAGCTTAAGCGGCAGGTGGGGCCACAATGAGCAGTTCTTC.